This TCR beta chain originates from a study of T cell changes during pregnancy in multiple sclerosis. The repertoire was sequenced with immunoSEQ multiplex PCR; TCRdb's copy has only in-frame clones and lacks some. Of some 130,000 clones listed, roughly 96% are singletons. CDR1 and CDR2 (germline): SNHLY, FYNNEI. The CDR3 contains 15 residues. Losses at the gene ends were 2 bases for V and 9 bases for J; bases not matched to a gene: 7. This rearrangement joins TRBV2 to TRBJ2-1; TRBD2 agrees at 10 bases. This clonotype was obtained from a female donor with multiple sclerosis, enrolled in a pregnancy study. The specimen comprised peripheral blood, sampled after pregnancy. The CDR3 bases are TGTGCCAGCAGTGAAAGTAGCGGGAGGCCCGCTGAGCAGTTCTTC. Protein: CASSESSGRPAEQFF.